This is a list of T cell receptor beta chains from one sample in a study of CXCR3-negative and CXCR3-positive naive CD8 T cells. TCRdb derives one entry per CDR3 protein from the 5' RACE reads, leaving out DNA. This repertoire includes over 35,000 distinct CDR3 sequences. Source material: memory CD8+ T cells from blood. The receptors originated from a human donor in good health. Some clones in this sample may be carry-over from other donors' samples. Both conserved end residues are part of each CDR3. Each record gives: V gene, clone size, J gene, CDR3 length, CDR3 protein. Only part of the rows carry a size: once, few, many, or a class if the clone is expanded.

TRBV10-3	NA	TRBJ2-7	15	CAISEPGTGGYEQYF
TRBV19	NA	TRBJ1-2	16	CASSYRVGLVKDGYTF
TRBV3-1	NA	TRBJ2-7	12	CASSQDLGEQYF
TRBV11-3	NA	TRBJ2-1	13	CASSSGGPDEQFF
TRBV7-9	NA	TRBJ2-7	15	CASSRSGPSSYEQYF
TRBV5-1	NA	TRBJ2-1	17	CASSLWTSGGDFNEQFF
TRBV7-9	NA	TRBJ2-2	15	CASSLIREHTGELFF
TRBV6-2/TRBV6-3	NA	TRBJ2-1	13	CASSSPSGRRPFF
TRBV20-1	NA	TRBJ2-7	15	CSATRRLAFGYEQYF
TRBV12-3/TRBV12-4	NA	TRBJ1-5	15	CASSFGHFGREPQHF
TRBV4-1	NA	TRBJ2-2	16	CASSHPGGRNTGELFF
TRBV12-3/TRBV12-4	NA	TRBJ2-5	14	CASRWGQAQETQYF
TRBV6-2/TRBV6-3	NA	TRBJ1-1	13	CASSYGGRTEAFF
TRBV6-5	NA	TRBJ2-2	14	CASRTGINTGELFF
TRBV15	NA	TRBJ2-3	16	CATSRAGKGGADTQYF
TRBV23-1	NA	TRBJ2-7	13	CASSRAGPGEQYF
TRBV7-6	NA	TRBJ2-7	14	CASSLAGQSYEQYF
TRBV28	NA	TRBJ2-7	11	CASSDSYEQYF
TRBV7-9	NA	TRBJ2-3	15	CASSSFGGTTDTQYF
TRBV27	NA	TRBJ2-3	14	CASSLVISTDTQYF
TRBV9	NA	TRBJ2-1	19	CASSVFLAGESIGSNEQFF
TRBV14	NA	TRBJ2-7	14	CASSQESTAYEQYF
TRBV7-6	NA	TRBJ2-3	15	CASSSTMRGTDTQYF
TRBV25-1	NA	TRBJ1-1	14	CASSAQGANTEAFF
TRBV25-1	NA	TRBJ2-7	12	CASSEWSHEQYF
TRBV7-9	NA	TRBJ2-3	16	CASSYSGQGYTDTQYF
TRBV2	NA	TRBJ2-6	14	CASSGPAGANVLTF
TRBV28	NA	TRBJ1-2	15	CASSLGTGGAEGYTF
TRBV27	NA	TRBJ1-1	15	CASRYSGAENTEAFF
TRBV29-1	NA	TRBJ2-5	14	CTRPRGELGETQYF
TRBV10-3	NA	TRBJ2-7	16	CAISESGLTSSYEQYF
TRBV7-3	NA	TRBJ2-3	14	CASSSRGGTDTQYF
TRBV29-1	NA	TRBJ1-1	11	CSVELNTEAFF
TRBV5-5	NA	TRBJ2-1	16	CASSLLAGGFYNEQFF
TRBV7-9	NA	TRBJ1-1	13	CASSLGGDSKAFF
TRBV5-6	NA	TRBJ2-2	18	CASSFSGIGIGGTGELFF
TRBV28	NA	TRBJ1-5	15	CASGSRGLVTQPQHF
TRBV29-1	NA	TRBJ2-3	13	CSVPVGVPDTQYF
TRBV9	medium-sized	TRBJ1-1	14	CASSVVGQNTEAFF
TRBV6-4	NA	TRBJ2-1	13	CASSSSSYNEQFF
TRBV28	NA	TRBJ1-1	17	CASSSYRTGVRRTEAFF
TRBV5-1	NA	TRBJ2-1	16	CASSLGGLAGRNEQFF
TRBV6-5	NA	TRBJ2-7	13	CASSRDRGSEQYF
TRBV12-3/TRBV12-4	NA	TRBJ2-7	15	CASSFRLGQHYEQYF
TRBV6-5	NA	TRBJ2-7	13	CASSYSDGREQYF
TRBV5-1	NA	TRBJ2-7	15	CASSLEAGLSYEQYF
TRBV27	NA	TRBJ1-5	15	CASSVRQGINQPQHF
TRBV5-1	NA	TRBJ1-2	16	CASSLADLTELGGYTF
TRBV5-8	NA	TRBJ2-2	16	CASSLGQDNIIGELFF
TRBV12-3/TRBV12-4	NA	TRBJ2-7	13	CASSLIGEDEQYF
TRBV9	NA	TRBJ2-7	11	CASSDEYEQYF
TRBV4-1	NA	TRBJ2-1	16	CASSQQPGPIRDEQFF
TRBV28	NA	TRBJ2-5	12	CASRLTQETQYF
TRBV27	NA	TRBJ2-7	15	CASSFRDGSSYEQYF
TRBV23-1	NA	TRBJ2-2	14	CASSQSHQGPQPFF
TRBV14	NA	TRBJ1-6	18	CASSQDRQLSSYNSPLHF
TRBV6-5	NA	TRBJ2-7	13	CASSYLDRDEQYF